The sample holds many counts of the clone carrying this T cell receptor beta chain. The data were obtained in a study of spatial heterogeneity in lung cancer. Trimming removed 6 bases at V and 5 bases at J, with 13 bases between. The V gene's germline CDR1 is SGHAT and CDR2 FQNNGV. This CDR3 is 13 amino acids long. Each molecule of TCR cDNA was tagged with one unique molecular identifier. TCRdb used MiXCR to reprocess the 5' RACE reads, holding one entry per CDR3 protein. The repertoire holds roughly 11,000 distinct CDR3 sequences, with 10% as singletons. Time point noted: blood at routine non-recurrence follow-up after resection.

The V call is TRBV11-2, the J call TRBJ2-5; tentatively, D is TRBD2 (6 bases). The clonotype comes from a female donor with early-stage non-small cell lung cancer. The material was PBMCs, obtained at follow-up. Written as DNA, the CDR3 is TGTGCCAGCAGTTGGACGGGGGAGGAGACCCAGTACTTC. Protein sequence: CASSWTGEETQYF. The full variable domain, in which reference TRBV11-2 and TRBJ2-5 provide the parts outside the CDR3, is EAGVAQSPRYKIIEKRQSVAFWCNPISGHATLYWYQQILGQGPKLLIQFQNNGVVDDSQLPKDRFSAERLKGVDSTLKIQPAKLEDSAVYLCASSWTGEETQYFGPGTRLLVL.